Following are 29 T cell receptor beta chains from one sample sequenced in a study of blood T cell repertoires in COVID-19. The method was immunoSEQ multiplex PCR; TCRdb's version includes in-frame clones alone and lacks a portion of them. The sample shows about 350,000 clones, about 86% of them seen only once. The material sequenced was peripheral blood. The receptor set was obtained from a woman aged 55-70 years with COVID-19, enrolled during active disease.

This rearrangement joins TRBV28 to TRBJ2-6, with a possible D match to TRBD1 (6 bases). Germline V gene lookup returns CDR1 MDHEN and CDR2 SYDVKM. The CDR3 covers 17 residues. The V and J ends lost 2 bases and 2 bases respectively, with 13 bases between them. DNA of the CDR3: TGTGCCAGCAGTTTACCCGTTACAGGGACTGGGGCCAACGTCCTGACTTTC. Its protein is CASSLPVTGTGANVLTF.

In DNA, the CDR3 is TGTGCCAGCAGTTACTCGACAGATAACACTGAAGCTTTCTTT. This encodes CASSYSTDNTEAFF. The chain joins TRBV6-5 to TRBJ1-1, with D possibly being TRBD1 (5 bases). From germline, CDR1 is MNHEY and CDR2 SVGAGI. The CDR3 extends over 14 amino acids. Trimming pared 0 bases from V and 2 bases from J, leaving 7 bases between.

The J gene is TRBJ2-2, the V gene TRBV5-1; 9 bases fit TRBD1. CDR1 is SGHRS, CDR2 YFSETQ, per germline. CDR3 length: 15 residues. The J segment lost 8 bases and the V segment lost 5 bases, leaving 10 bases of the junction unmatched. As DNA, the CDR3 is TGCGCCAGCAGGCCGGACAGGGGTGGATTAGGGGAGCTGTTTTTT. Protein sequence: CASRPDRGGLGELFF.

This rearrangement joins TRBV11-2 to TRBJ2-2; D unclear. V was shortened by 0 bases and J by 5 bases, with 7 bases between the two germline ends. The CDR3 runs 14 residues. Germline V gives CDR1 SGHAT, CDR2 FQNNGV. The CDR3 here is CASSLETKTGELFF. DNA for the CDR3: TGTGCCAGCAGCTTAGAGACAAAGACCGGGGAGCTGTTTTTT.

The V and J genes are TRBV3-1 (or the pseudogene TRBV3-2) and TRBJ2-7, with 7 bases fitting TRBD1. The CDR3 runs to 12 residues. J was trimmed by 12 bases and V by 1 base; bases with no gene match: 6. Germline V CDR1 and CDR2: LGHDT, YNNKEL (reference sequence). The DNA of the CDR3 is TGTGCCAGCAGCCAAGGGCAGGGGGTTCCGTACTTC. The encoded protein is CASSQGQGVPYF.

V is TRBV9 and J is TRBJ2-5; possible D gene TRBD1, 5 bases. The CDR3 has 14 amino acids. V shed 3 bases and J shed 5 bases, with 14 bases lying between them. Looked up from germline, CDR1 is SGDLS and CDR2 is YYNGEE. DNA of the CDR3: TGTGCCAGCAGCGAGCAGGCAGGGTCGGAGACCCAGTACTTC. As protein: CASSEQAGSETQYF.

V usage is TRBV6-4 and J usage is TRBJ2-1; 9 positions match TRBD1. V was pared by 2 bases and J by 7 bases, with 9 bases of the junction left unmatched. The CDR3 covers 16 residues. Germline CDR1 reads MRHNA; CDR2 reads SNTAGT. The CDR3 protein is CASSDLPGQGGNEQFF. The CDR3 DNA reads TGTGCCAGCAGTGACCTTCCGGGACAGGGCGGGAATGAGCAGTTCTTC.

The gene calls are TRBV18 and TRBJ2-3, with D possibly matching TRBD2 (5 bases). The CDR3 is 14 amino acids. Germline CDR1 and CDR2: KGHSH and LQKENI. The V end lost 3 bases, the J end lost 4 bases, and 11 bases lay between the germline ends. The CDR3 loop reads CASSPFERADTQYF. The CDR3 DNA follows: TGTGCCAGCTCACCGTTTGAGAGGGCAGATACGCAGTATTTT. Supplemented by reference TRBV18 and TRBJ2-3, the full variable domain reads NAGVMQNPRHLVRRRGQEARLRCSPMKGHSHVYWYRQLPEEGLKFMVYLQKENIIDESGMPKERFSAEFPKEGPSILRIQQVVRGDSAAYFCASSPFERADTQYFGPGTRLTVL.

The chain has TRBV29-1 and TRBJ1-1; D gene uncertain. CDR1 is SQVTM, CDR2 ANQGSEA, per germline. Trimming stripped 0 bases from V and 8 bases from J, with 13 bases between. The CDR3 contains 13 residues. The CDR3 nucleotides read TGCAGCGTTGAAGATGATGGTAGACTGGAAGCTTTCTTT. It translates to CSVEDDGRLEAFF.

The chain uses TRBV6-5 and TRBJ2-7; D not certain. The germline CDR1 and CDR2 sequences are MNHEY and SVGAGI. The CDR3 contains 15 residues. The V gene lost 0 bases and the J gene lost 5 bases, with 14 bases spanning the gap. The CDR3 loop reads CASSYSSVSPHEQYF. The CDR3 coding sequence is TGTGCCAGCAGTTACTCTTCGGTTAGTCCCCACGAGCAGTACTTC.

The rearrangement links TRBV5-1 to TRBJ2-2, with D tentatively TRBD2 (7 bases). CDR3 size: 17 residues. V lost 1 base, J lost 0 bases, and 13 bases lay in between. Germline V gene lookup returns CDR1 SGHRS and CDR2 YFSETQ. CDR3 protein: CASSLTRGGANTGELFF. The CDR3 bases are TGCGCCAGCAGCTTGACCCGAGGGGGGGCGAACACCGGGGAGCTGTTTTTT.

This chain uses TRBV29-1 with TRBJ1-2; tentatively, D is TRBD1 (6 bases). Germline V CDR1 and CDR2: SQVTM, ANQGSEA. The CDR3 has 13 amino acids. V lost 1 base, J lost 4 bases, and 10 bases lay in between. CDR3 loop: CSVEGTELYGYTF. Here the CDR3 DNA reads TGCAGCGTTGAAGGGACAGAGCTCTATGGCTACACCTTC.

The chain carries TRBV19 and TRBJ2-3, with 8 bases identical to TRBD2. CDR1 is LNHDA and CDR2 is SQIVND in the germline V gene (reference sequence). This CDR3 contains 14 residues. V lost 7 bases and J lost 3; bases outside the gene matches: 6. CDR3 in DNA: TGTGCCAGTACCTTAGCGGGGAGGACAGATACGCAGTATTTT. Translating it yields CASTLAGRTDTQYF.

The chain recombines TRBV5-4 with TRBJ2-5; a weak D match, TRBD2 (6 bases). CDR3 length: 12 amino acids. Trimming pared 5 bases from V and 2 bases from J, leaving 7 bases between. Per the germline V gene, CDR1 is SGHNT and CDR2 is YYREEE (reference sequence). The CDR3 reads CASRSGQETQYF. In nucleotides, the CDR3 is TGTGCCAGCAGGAGCGGGCAAGAGACCCAGTACTTC.

The CDR3 spells CASSLDPGPPYEQYF. The CDR3 DNA sequence: TGTGCCAGCAGCTTAGATCCAGGGCCTCCCTACGAGCAGTACTTC. The rearrangement joins TRBV7-3 to TRBJ2-7, with TRBD1 as a possible D gene (5 bases). Between the trimmed V and J ends, which lost 2 bases and 2 bases, there was a span of 13 bases. Germline V CDR1 and CDR2: SGHTA, FQGTGA. This CDR3 spans 15 amino acids.

V usage is TRBV11-3 and J usage is TRBJ2-5; the D gene is possibly TRBD2 (5 bases). CDR3 length: 12 residues. Trimming took off 5 bases at V and 4 bases at J, with 8 bases between the two ends. Germline CDR1 is SGHNT and CDR2 is YENEEA. The CDR3 loop reads CASSPSGETQYF. The CDR3 coding sequence is TGTGCCAGCAGCCCCAGCGGAGAGACCCAGTACTTC.

The genes are TRBV27 and TRBJ1-2; 8 bases map to TRBD1. After removal of 4 bases from V and 7 bases from J, the junction contained 5 bases not matched to a gene. CDR1 and CDR2 from the germline V gene are MNHEY and SMNVEV (reference sequence). This CDR3 contains 13 residues. The CDR3: CASSWQGARGYTF. The CDR3 coding sequence is TGTGCCAGCAGTTGGCAGGGGGCGCGTGGCTACACCTTC.

For this clone: The sample contains more than one DNA sequence encoding this CDR3. For the CDR3, the DNA is TGCGCCAGCAGCCTGACAGGACTGAACACTGAAGCTTTCTTT. It yields the protein CASSLTGLNTEAFF. The chain combines TRBV5-1 with TRBJ1-1; weak D call: TRBD1 (6 bases). The CDR3 loop spans 14 amino acids. V lost 4 bases to trimming and J lost 0 bases, with 10 bases between them. CDR1 is SGHRS, CDR2 YFSETQ, per germline.

The chain uses TRBV11-3 and TRBJ2-7; 11 bases map to TRBD1. This CDR3 spans 13 amino acids. V was pared by 8 bases and J by 7 bases, with 7 bases of the junction left unmatched. CDR1 is SGHNT and CDR2 is YENEEA in the germline V gene. The CDR3 DNA follows: TGTGCCAGCGAGGACAGGGGGCAAGTTGAGCAGTACTTC. Residues: CASEDRGQVEQYF.

In its sample, this clone was seen once. The chain joins TRBV6-1 to TRBJ1-2; tentative D call: TRBD1 (5 bases). The CDR3 contains 15 residues. CDR1 MNHNS and CDR2 SASEGT come from the germline V gene. V lost 1 base to trimming and J lost 8 bases, with 17 bases between them. The CDR3 DNA reads TGTGCCAGCAGTGAAGTTGTGACAGACCGGCACGGCTACACCTTC. Protein product: CASSEVVTDRHGYTF.

This rearrangement joins TRBV4-3 to TRBJ1-2, with D unclear. The germline CDR1 and CDR2 sequences are LGHNA and YSLEER. This CDR3 spans 15 amino acids. The V end lost 1 base, the J end lost 0 bases, and 9 bases lay between the germline ends. CDR3 region: CASSQGELANYGYTF. CDR3 nucleotides: TGCGCCAGCAGCCAAGGGGAGTTAGCTAACTATGGCTACACCTTC.

V and J are TRBV30 and TRBJ1-4; D is unclear. The germline gives CDR1 GTSNPN, CDR2 SVGIG (reference sequence). V was cut by 0 bases and J by 8 bases, with 16 bases left in between. This CDR3 is built from 15 residues. The CDR3 nucleotides read TGTGCCTGGAGTGTACTCAGAGCGGGTGGGGAAAAACTGTTTTTT. Amino acids: CAWSVLRAGGEKLFF.

This rearrangement joins TRBV6-5 to TRBJ2-1; maybe TRBD1 (6 bases). The CDR3 is 14 amino acids. V lost 5 bases, J lost 8 bases, and 16 bases lay in between. Germline CDR1 MNHEY, CDR2 SVGAGI. The CDR3 DNA follows: TGTGCCAGCAGTAGCAGGGGTGTCTGGGATGAGCAGTTCTTC. Its translation: CASSSRGVWDEQFF.

The V gene is TRBV5-1, the J gene TRBJ2-3, with 14 bases fitting TRBD2. The junction had 8 bases not matched to a gene; V was cut back by 4 bases and J by 4 bases. There are 17 residues in the CDR3. Germline CDR1 and CDR2: SGHRS and YFSETQ. The DNA of the CDR3 is TGCGCCAGCAGCCTTCCGACTAGCGGGGGGGCCCCAGATACGCAGTATTTT. It translates to CASSLPTSGGAPDTQYF.

The V and J genes are TRBV7-3 and TRBJ2-1; 9 bases are shared with TRBD1. From germline, CDR1 is SGHTA and CDR2 FQGTGA. This CDR3 has 16 residues. Trimming removed 5 bases from V and 4 bases from J; junction bases left unmatched: 9. The CDR3 DNA follows: TGTGCCAGCAGCCAAGGTCCCGGGACAGGGTACAATGAGCAGTTCTTC. It translates to CASSQGPGTGYNEQFF. Full variable domain (rest looked up from reference TRBV7-3 and TRBJ2-1): GAGVSQTPSNKVTEKGKYVELRCDPISGHTALYWYRQSLGQGPEFLIYFQGTGAADDSGLPNDRFFAVRPEGSVSTLKIQRTERGDSAVYLCASSQGPGTGYNEQFFGPGTRLTVL.

As DNA, the CDR3 is TGTGCCAGCAGCTTCGATAGCTACGAGCAGTACTTC. It is translated as CASSFDSYEQYF. This sequence joins TRBV7-9 and TRBJ2-7, with D hard to call. V dropped 3 bases and J dropped 3 bases, with 6 bases sitting between them. Germline V lookup: CDR1 SEHNR, CDR2 FQNEAQ (reference sequence). CDR3 size: 12 residues.

The chain employs TRBV7-2 and TRBJ2-7; 9 bases line up with TRBD1. There are 14 residues in the CDR3. V trimming: 5 bases; J trimming: 2 bases; junction bases outside the gene matches: 4. Germline CDR1 SGHTA, CDR2 FQGNSA. In nucleotides, the CDR3 is TGTGCCAGCAGCCGGACAGGGGTGGCCTACGAGCAGTACTTC. It translates to CASSRTGVAYEQYF.

This clone was seen a handful of times. The V and J genes are TRBV4-1 and TRBJ1-1; D is unclear. V lost 3 bases and J lost 0, with 11 bases in between. Germline loops: CDR1 MGHRA, CDR2 YSYEKL. The CDR3 contains 15 residues. CDR3 DNA sequence: TGCGCCAGCAGCCAGGGCCCGAGTGTGAACACTGAAGCTTTCTTT. The encoded protein is CASSQGPSVNTEAFF.

V and J are TRBV6-5 and TRBJ1-2; 10 nucleotides align to TRBD1. CDR1 is MNHEY, CDR2 SVGAGI, per germline. This CDR3 is built from 13 residues. Losses at the gene ends were 10 bases for V and 5 bases for J; bases not matched to a gene: 7. For the CDR3, the DNA is TGTGCCACCGGACAGGGGGATATTTATGGCTACACCTTC. It encodes CATGQGDIYGYTF.